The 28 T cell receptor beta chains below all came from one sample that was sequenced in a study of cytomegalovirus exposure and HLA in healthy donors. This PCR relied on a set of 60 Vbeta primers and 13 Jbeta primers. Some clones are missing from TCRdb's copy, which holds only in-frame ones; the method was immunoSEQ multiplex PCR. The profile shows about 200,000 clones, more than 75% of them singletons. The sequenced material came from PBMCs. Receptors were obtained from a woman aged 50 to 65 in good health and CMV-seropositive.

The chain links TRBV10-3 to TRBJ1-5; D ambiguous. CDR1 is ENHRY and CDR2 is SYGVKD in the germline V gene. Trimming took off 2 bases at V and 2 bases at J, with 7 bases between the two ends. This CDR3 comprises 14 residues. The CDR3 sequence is CAISEGVGNQPQHF. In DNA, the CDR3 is TGTGCCATCAGTGAGGGAGTAGGCAATCAGCCCCAGCATTTT.

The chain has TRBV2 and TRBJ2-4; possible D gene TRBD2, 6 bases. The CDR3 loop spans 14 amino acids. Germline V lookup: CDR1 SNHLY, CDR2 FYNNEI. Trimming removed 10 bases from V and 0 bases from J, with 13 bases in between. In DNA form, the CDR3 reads TGTGCCATTTCACCTAGCGAAGCCAAAAACATTCAGTACTTC. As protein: CAISPSEAKNIQYF.

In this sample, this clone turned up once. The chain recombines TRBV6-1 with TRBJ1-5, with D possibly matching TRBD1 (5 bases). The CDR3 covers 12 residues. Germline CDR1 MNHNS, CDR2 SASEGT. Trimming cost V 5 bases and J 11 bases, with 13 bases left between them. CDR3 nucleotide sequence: TGTGCCAGCAGTACCCAGGGTGTAACCCAGCATTTT. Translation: CASSTQGVTQHF.

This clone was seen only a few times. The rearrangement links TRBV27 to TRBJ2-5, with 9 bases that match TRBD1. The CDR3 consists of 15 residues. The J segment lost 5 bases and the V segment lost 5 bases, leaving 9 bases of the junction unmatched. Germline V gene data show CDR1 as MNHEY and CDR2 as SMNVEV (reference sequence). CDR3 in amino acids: CASSHSGTGWETQYF. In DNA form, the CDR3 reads TGTGCCAGCAGTCACTCCGGGACAGGGTGGGAGACCCAGTACTTC.

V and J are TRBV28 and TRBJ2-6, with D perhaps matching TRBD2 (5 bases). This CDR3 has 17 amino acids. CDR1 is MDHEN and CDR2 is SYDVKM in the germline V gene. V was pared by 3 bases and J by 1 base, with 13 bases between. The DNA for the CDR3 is TGTGCCAGCAGTTTGAGGGATTCTCCTTCTGGGGCCAACGTCCTGACTTTC. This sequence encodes CASSLRDSPSGANVLTF.

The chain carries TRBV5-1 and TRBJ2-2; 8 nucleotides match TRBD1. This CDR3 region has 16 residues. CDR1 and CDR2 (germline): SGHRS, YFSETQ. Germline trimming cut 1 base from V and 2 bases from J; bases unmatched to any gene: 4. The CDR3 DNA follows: TGCGCCAGCAGCTTGTTCGGGACAGGAAACACCGGGGAGCTGTTTTTT. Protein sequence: CASSLFGTGNTGELFF.

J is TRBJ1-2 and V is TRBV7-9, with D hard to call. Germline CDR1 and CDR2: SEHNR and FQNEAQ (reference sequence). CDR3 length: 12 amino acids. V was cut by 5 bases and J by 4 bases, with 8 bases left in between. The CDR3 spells CASSPGTYGYTF. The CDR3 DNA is TGTGCCAGCAGCCCCGGTACCTATGGCTACACCTTC.

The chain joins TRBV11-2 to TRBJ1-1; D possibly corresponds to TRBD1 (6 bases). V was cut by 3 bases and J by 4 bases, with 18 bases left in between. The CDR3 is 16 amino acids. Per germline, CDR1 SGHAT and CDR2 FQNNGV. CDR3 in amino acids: CASSFTGNLGITEAFF. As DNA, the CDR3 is TGTGCCAGCAGCTTCACAGGGAATTTGGGCATCACTGAAGCTTTCTTT.

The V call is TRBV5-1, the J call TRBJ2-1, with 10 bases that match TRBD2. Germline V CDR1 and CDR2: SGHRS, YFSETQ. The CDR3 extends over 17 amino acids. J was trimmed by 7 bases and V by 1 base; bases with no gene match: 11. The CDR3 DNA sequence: TGCGCCAGCAGCTTGACTCCTAGCGGGGGATTGCCAAATGAGCAGTTCTTC. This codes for CASSLTPSGGLPNEQFF.

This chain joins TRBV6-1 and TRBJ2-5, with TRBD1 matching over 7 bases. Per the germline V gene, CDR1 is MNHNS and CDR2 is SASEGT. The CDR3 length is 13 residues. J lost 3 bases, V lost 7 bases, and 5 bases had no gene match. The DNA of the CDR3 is TGTGCCAGCACCCAGGGACAGAAAGAGACCCAGTACTTC. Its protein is CASTQGQKETQYF.

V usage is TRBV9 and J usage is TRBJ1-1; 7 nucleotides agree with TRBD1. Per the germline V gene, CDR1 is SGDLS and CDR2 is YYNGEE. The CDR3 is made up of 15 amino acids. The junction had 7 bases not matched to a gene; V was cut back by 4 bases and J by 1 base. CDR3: CASSPTGTENTEAFF. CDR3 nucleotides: TGTGCCAGCAGCCCAACGGGGACAGAGAACACTGAAGCTTTCTTT.

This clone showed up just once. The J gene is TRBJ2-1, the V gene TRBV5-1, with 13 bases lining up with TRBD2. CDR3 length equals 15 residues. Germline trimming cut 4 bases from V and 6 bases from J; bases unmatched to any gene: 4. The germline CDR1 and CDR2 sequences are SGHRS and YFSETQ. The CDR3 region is CASSIGLAGVNEQFF. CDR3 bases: TGCGCCAGCAGCATCGGACTAGCGGGAGTCAATGAGCAGTTCTTC.

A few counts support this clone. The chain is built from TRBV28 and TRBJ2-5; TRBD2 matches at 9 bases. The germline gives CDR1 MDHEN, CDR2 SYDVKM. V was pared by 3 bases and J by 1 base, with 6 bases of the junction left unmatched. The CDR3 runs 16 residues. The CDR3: CASSFPTSGLQETQYF. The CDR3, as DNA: TGTGCCAGCAGTTTCCCCACTAGCGGGCTCCAAGAGACCCAGTACTTC.

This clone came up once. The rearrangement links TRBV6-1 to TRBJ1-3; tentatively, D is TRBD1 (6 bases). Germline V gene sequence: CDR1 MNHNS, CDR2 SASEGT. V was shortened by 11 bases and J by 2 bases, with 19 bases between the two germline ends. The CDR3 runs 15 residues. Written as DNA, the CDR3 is TGTGCCTCCCACCGATCGCCAGGGGCTGGAAACACCATATATTTT. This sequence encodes CASHRSPGAGNTIYF.

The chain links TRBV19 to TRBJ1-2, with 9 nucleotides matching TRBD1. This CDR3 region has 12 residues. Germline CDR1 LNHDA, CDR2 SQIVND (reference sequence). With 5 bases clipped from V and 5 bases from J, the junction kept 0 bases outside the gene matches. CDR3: CASSGTGYGYTF. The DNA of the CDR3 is TGTGCCAGTAGTGGGACAGGGTATGGCTACACCTTC.

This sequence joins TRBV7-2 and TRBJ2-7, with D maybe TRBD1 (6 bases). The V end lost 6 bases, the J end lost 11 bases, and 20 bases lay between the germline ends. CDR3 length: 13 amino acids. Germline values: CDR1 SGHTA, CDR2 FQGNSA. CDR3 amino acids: CASSYDRNDVEYF. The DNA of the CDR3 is TGTGCCAGCAGTTATGACAGGAATGATGTTGAGTACTTC.

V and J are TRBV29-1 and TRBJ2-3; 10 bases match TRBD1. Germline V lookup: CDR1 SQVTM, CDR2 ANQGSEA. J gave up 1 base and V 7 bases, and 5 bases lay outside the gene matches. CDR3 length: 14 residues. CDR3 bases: TGCAGCGGAATGACAGGGGGCGGCACAGATACGCAGTATTTT. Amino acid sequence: CSGMTGGGTDTQYF.

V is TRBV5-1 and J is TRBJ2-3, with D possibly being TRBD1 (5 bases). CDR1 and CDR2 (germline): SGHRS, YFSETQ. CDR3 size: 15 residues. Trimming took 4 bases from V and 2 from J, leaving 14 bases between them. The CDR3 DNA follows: TGCGCCAGCAGCCAAGTAGCAGGGATCACAGATACGCAGTATTTT. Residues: CASSQVAGITDTQYF.

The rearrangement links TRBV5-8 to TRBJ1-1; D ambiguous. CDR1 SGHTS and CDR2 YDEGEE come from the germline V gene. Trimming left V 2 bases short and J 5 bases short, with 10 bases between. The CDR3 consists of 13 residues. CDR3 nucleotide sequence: TGTGCCAGCAGCTTTGACCTGGAGACTGAAGCTTTCTTT. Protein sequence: CASSFDLETEAFF.

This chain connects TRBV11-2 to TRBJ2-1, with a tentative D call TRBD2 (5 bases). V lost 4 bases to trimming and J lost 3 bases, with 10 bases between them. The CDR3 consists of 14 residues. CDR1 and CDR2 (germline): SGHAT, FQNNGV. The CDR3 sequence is CASSSSGYYNEQFF. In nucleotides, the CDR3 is TGTGCCAGCAGCTCGAGCGGATACTACAATGAGCAGTTCTTC.

The CDR3 DNA is TGTGCCATCAGTGGACAGGGGAACACTGAAGCTTTCTTT. Protein product: CAISGQGNTEAFF. The V call is TRBV10-3, the J call TRBJ1-1, with 7 bases fitting TRBD1. The CDR3 loop spans 13 amino acids. The ends lost 4 bases at V and 1 base at J; junction bases unmatched: 0. The V gene's germline CDR1 is ENHRY and CDR2 SYGVKD.

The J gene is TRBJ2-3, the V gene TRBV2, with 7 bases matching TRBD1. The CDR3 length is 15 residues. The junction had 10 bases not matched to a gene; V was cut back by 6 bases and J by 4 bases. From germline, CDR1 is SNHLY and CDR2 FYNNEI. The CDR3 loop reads CASRVTQGVPDTQYF. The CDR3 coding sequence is TGTGCCAGCAGGGTAACGCAGGGGGTCCCAGATACGCAGTATTTT.

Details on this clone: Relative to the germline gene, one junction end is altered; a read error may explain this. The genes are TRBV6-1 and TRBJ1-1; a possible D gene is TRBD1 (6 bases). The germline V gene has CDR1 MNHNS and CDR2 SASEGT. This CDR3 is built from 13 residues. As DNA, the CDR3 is TGTGCCAGCGGGGACACTGTGGACACTGAAGCTCTCTTT. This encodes CASGDTVDTEALF.

CDR3 coding DNA: TGTGCCAGCAGAGGGGACAGGGGAATGGGGGAGCTGTTTTTT. The encoded protein is CASRGDRGMGELFF. V usage is TRBV5-4 and J usage is TRBJ2-2; 10 positions agree with TRBD1. With V trimmed by 5 bases and J by 8 bases, 6 bases remained unmatched. Germline CDR1 and CDR2: SGHNT and YYREEE (reference sequence). The CDR3 extends over 14 amino acids.

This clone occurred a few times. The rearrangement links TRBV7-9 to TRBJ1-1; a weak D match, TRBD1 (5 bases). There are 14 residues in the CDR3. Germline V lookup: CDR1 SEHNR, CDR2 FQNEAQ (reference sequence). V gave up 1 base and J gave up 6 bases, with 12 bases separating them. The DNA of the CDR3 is TGTGCCAGCAGCTTAGGGTCCGCCAGGGCTGAAGCTTTCTTT. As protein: CASSLGSARAEAFF.

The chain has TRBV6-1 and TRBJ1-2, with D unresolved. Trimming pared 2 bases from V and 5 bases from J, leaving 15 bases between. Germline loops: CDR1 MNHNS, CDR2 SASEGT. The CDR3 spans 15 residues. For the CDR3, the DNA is TGTGCCAGCAGTGAACCGTCGGAGGTCTGGTATGGCTACACCTTC. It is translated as CASSEPSEVWYGYTF.

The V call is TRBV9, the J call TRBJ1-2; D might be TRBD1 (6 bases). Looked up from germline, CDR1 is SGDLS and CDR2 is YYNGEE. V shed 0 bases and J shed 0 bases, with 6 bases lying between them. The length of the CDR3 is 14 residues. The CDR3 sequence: CASSVGTANYGYTF. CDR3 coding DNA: TGTGCCAGCAGCGTAGGGACAGCTAACTATGGCTACACCTTC.

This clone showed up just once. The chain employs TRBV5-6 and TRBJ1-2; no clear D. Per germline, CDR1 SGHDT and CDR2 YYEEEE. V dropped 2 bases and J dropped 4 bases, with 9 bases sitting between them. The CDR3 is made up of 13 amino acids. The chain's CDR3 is CASSFEGIYGYTF. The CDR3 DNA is TGTGCCAGCAGCTTTGAGGGAATCTATGGCTACACCTTC.